One and the same sample provided the 31 T cell receptor beta chains below, sequenced in a study of breast tumors, draining lymph nodes, adjacent tissues. TCRdb processed the multiplex PCR reads anew with MiXCR; each CDR3 protein has one entry. This table has tens of thousands of distinct CDR3 sequences, approximately 57% appearing once. Sequences were obtained from breast tumor tissue. These receptors were collected from a female donor with breast cancer. Some clones in this sample may be carry-over from other donors' samples.

With regard to this clonotype: This may come from a read error, since a much larger clone is one base off. The rearrangement links TRBV20-1 to TRBJ2-7; 8 bases line up with TRBD2. CDR1 DFQATT and CDR2 SNEGSKA come from the germline V gene (reference sequence). CDR3 size: 15 residues. The CDR3 DNA is TGCAGTGCTGGAGATTTGAGCGGGAGTCCCCTCGGGCAGTACTTC. Its protein product is CSAGDLSGSPLGQYF.

With respect to this clonotype: An end of the junction does not agree with germline; a read error may underlie this. The J gene is TRBJ2-7, the V gene TRBV13, with 9 bases matching TRBD2. This CDR3 has 13 amino acids. Germline assignment: CDR1 PRHDT and CDR2 FYEKMQ (reference sequence). The CDR3, as DNA: TGTGCCAGCAGTTTAGGACTAGCGTACGAGCAGTATTTC. Encoded protein: CASSLGLAYEQYF.

This clonotype has ten or more counts. This may stem from a read error, because a much larger clone lies one nucleotide away. In this CDR3 the conserved last residue, phenylalanine or tryptophan, is missing, so a read error is likely. The chain employs TRBV20-1 and TRBJ2-5; D is unclear. The CDR3 is 10 amino acids. V was clipped by 6 bases and J by 3 bases, with 5 bases between them. Germline V CDR1 and CDR2: DFQATT, SNEGSKA (reference sequence). In DNA form, the CDR3 reads TGCAGTGCCATGAAAGAGACCCAGTACTCC. Its protein product is CSAMKETQYS.

About this clonotype: As the CDR3 is not closed by the conserved phenylalanine or tryptophan, this likely results from a read error. Because the CDR3's place on the DNA is in doubt, the DNA is left out and the CDR3 is given as listed by TCRdb. V and J are TRBV7-4 and TRBJ2-1; TRBD1, the D gene given by the table, was not confirmed from the DNA. Counting both end residues, the CDR3 totals 12 amino acids. Per the germline V gene, CDR1 is SGHVT and CDR2 is SQSDAQ. The chain's CDR3 is CASSLTGTPRWI.

This chain uses TRBV6-5 with TRBJ1-4; D gene uncertain. Trimming stripped 9 bases from V and 0 bases from J, with 14 bases between. CDR1 is MNHEY, CDR2 SVGAGI, per germline. CDR3 length equals 15 residues. The CDR3 DNA reads as TGTGCCAGAAGGGCCGATATAGCAACTAATGAAAAACTGTTTTTT. Its protein is CARRADIATNEKLFF.

This clonotype was seen repeatedly, ten times or more. The chain links TRBV9 to TRBJ2-3; a weak D match, TRBD2 (6 bases). V was shortened by 0 bases and J by 4 bases, with 9 bases between the two germline ends. The CDR3 consists of 14 residues. From germline, CDR1 is SGDLS and CDR2 YYNGEE. The CDR3 region has the DNA TGTGCCAGCAGCGTAGAATGGGGGGCAGATACGCAGTATTTT. It specifies CASSVEWGADTQYF.

This clonotype was found many times. This chain joins TRBV18 and TRBJ2-1, with D tentatively TRBD2 (6 bases). Germline CDR1 and CDR2: KGHSH and LQKENI. The CDR3 totals 12 residues. Trimming stripped 2 bases from V and 15 bases from J, with 14 bases between. CDR3 coding DNA: TGTGCCAGCTCACCAGAAGGGTGGGACTCGTTCTTC. It encodes CASSPEGWDSFF.

To note about this clonotype: Its ends do not fully match the called genes, so a read error is possible. The chain joins TRBV7-7 to TRBJ2-7, with D maybe TRBD1 (6 bases). From germline, CDR1 is SSHAT and CDR2 FNYEAQ (reference sequence). There are 13 residues in the CDR3. The CDR3: CASSADRYGEQYF. As DNA, the CDR3 is TGTGCTAGCAGCGCCGACAGGTATGGCGAGCAGTACTTC.

Relative to its sample, this clonotype is medium-sized (0.01 to 0.1%). This chain joins TRBV4-3 and TRBJ2-7, with TRBD1 identical over 7 bases. CDR1 and CDR2 (germline): LGHNA, YSLEER. J was trimmed by 5 bases and V by 0 bases; bases with no gene match: 1. This CDR3 spans 13 amino acids. CDR3 in DNA: TGCGCCAGCAGCCAAGACGGGACAGACGAGCAGTACTTC. Its translation: CASSQDGTDEQYF.

This clonotype was observed many times. The genes are TRBV28 and TRBJ2-7; D is undetermined. There are 14 residues in the CDR3. The V end lost 3 bases, the J end lost 6 bases, and 15 bases lay between the germline ends. The V gene's germline CDR1 is MDHEN and CDR2 SYDVKM. CDR3 in amino acids: CASSLSGPKGEQYF. The DNA of the CDR3 is TGTGCCAGCAGTTTGTCCGGGCCTAAAGGCGAGCAGTACTTC.

Turning to this clonotype: At one boundary the junction diverges from the germline segment, which might be a read error. The gene calls are TRBV7-3 and TRBJ1-2; no reliable D call. This CDR3 is 15 amino acids long. The germline V gene encodes CDR1 SGHTA and CDR2 FQGTGA. This chain's CDR3 is CASSNYPGITDGYPF. CDR3 coding DNA: TGTGCCAGCAGCAATTACCCGGGAATTACGGATGGCTACCCCTTC.

As for this clonotype: Given a much more abundant clone one base away, this may be a read error. The chain has TRBV6-6 and TRBJ2-2; D is uncertain. The CDR3 contains 11 residues. The V gene's germline CDR1 is MNHNY and CDR2 SVGAGI (reference sequence). Deletions cut 10 bases from V and 3 bases from J, with 6 bases between. The CDR3 bases are TGTGCCACTTTTCACACCGGGGAGCTGTTTTTT. This gives the protein CATFHTGELFF.

V usage is TRBV20-1 and J usage is TRBJ2-3; D might be TRBD1 or TRBD2, each matching 5 bases. There are 12 residues in the CDR3. V was trimmed by 5 bases and J by 5 bases, leaving 11 bases between them. Germline CDR1 DFQATT, CDR2 SNEGSKA (reference sequence). The CDR3: CSARDQQDTQYF. The CDR3 DNA reads as TGCAGTGCTCGGGACCAACAAGATACGCAGTATTTT.

The J gene is TRBJ2-1, the V gene TRBV24-1; the match to TRBD1 covers 10 bases. Germline CDR1 KGHDR, CDR2 SFDVKD. Germline trimming cut 1 base from V and 8 bases from J; bases unmatched to any gene: 7. The CDR3 loop spans 16 amino acids. DNA of the CDR3: TGTGCCACCAGTGATTTCCGGGACAGGGGTAGCCATGAGCAGTTCTTC. Amino acids: CATSDFRDRGSHEQFF.

The CDR3 coding sequence is TGTGCCTGGAGGGCTCGGACAGGCGGGAGGGCCCCCTACAATGAGCAGTTCTTC. This encodes CAWRARTGGRAPYNEQFF. V gene TRBV30 combines with J gene TRBJ2-1; TRBD2 agrees at 9 bases. Germline V gene sequence: CDR1 GTSNPN, CDR2 SVGIG (reference sequence). The CDR3 covers 18 residues. V lost 3 bases, J lost 2 bases, and 14 bases stayed unmatched.

As to this clonotype: The DNA is left out, because the CDR3 cannot be placed on it with certainty; the CDR3 is given as TCRdb lists it. The J gene is TRBJ2-5, the V gene TRBV14; the table's TRBD2 call for D was not verified on the DNA. Including both end residues, the CDR3 is 14 amino acids long. Germline CDR1 and CDR2: SGHDN and FVKESK. This CDR3 is CASSQDWAQGTQSF.

This clonotype was observed at least ten times. The chain links TRBV5-1 to TRBJ1-2; unclear D gene. The V end lost 0 bases, the J end lost 2 bases, and 8 bases lay between the germline ends. The CDR3 totals 14 residues. The V gene's germline CDR1 is SGHRS and CDR2 YFSETQ. The CDR3 DNA sequence: TGCGCCAGCAGCTTGGAGGTTGAGAACTATGGCTACACCTTC. Encoded protein: CASSLEVENYGYTF.

This clonotype showed up many times. The chain has TRBV6-5 and TRBJ2-7, with 12 positions matching TRBD1. Germline CDR1 MNHEY, CDR2 SVGAGI. The junction had 3 bases not matched to a gene; V was cut back by 8 bases and J by 7 bases. This CDR3 spans 12 amino acids. The CDR3 spells CASGTGGGEQYF. The CDR3 coding sequence is TGTGCCAGCGGGACAGGGGGCGGAGAGCAGTACTTC.

The sample holds many counts of this clonotype. A single base separates this from a much larger clone, so it may be a read error. The chain recombines TRBV20-1 with TRBJ2-1; D not resolved. The CDR3 has 15 residues. Trimming pared 3 bases from V and 7 bases from J, leaving 19 bases between. Looked up from germline, CDR1 is DFQATT and CDR2 is SNEGSKA (reference sequence). The CDR3, as DNA: TGCAGTGCTAGCACGGAGCAGGAGTTGGCGAATGAGCAGTTCTTC. This sequence encodes CSASTEQELANEQFF.

J is TRBJ2-1 and V is TRBV2; 7 nucleotides agree with TRBD1. Trimming cost V 3 bases and J 3 bases; bases outside gene matches: 8. CDR1 and CDR2 (germline): SNHLY, FYNNEI. The CDR3 covers 16 residues. Here the CDR3 DNA reads TGTGCCAGCAGTGATCGCCCGGGACAGATCTACAATGAGCAGTTCTTC. It yields the protein CASSDRPGQIYNEQFF.

This clonotype was found many times. V and J are TRBV9 and TRBJ2-6; D is perhaps TRBD2 (5 bases). Germline V gives CDR1 SGDLS, CDR2 YYNGEE. With 0 bases removed from V and 2 bases from J, the gap between germline ends came to 6 bases. The CDR3 has 15 residues. CDR3 bases: TGTGCCAGCAGCGTAGCCGGGGCTGGGGCCAACGTCCTGACTTTC. It translates to CASSVAGAGANVLTF.

In its sample, this clonotype was seen many times. Written as DNA, the CDR3 is TGTGCCACCAGTGGCGGGACAGGAAGGAGAGAAAAACTGTTTTTT. Protein: CATSGGTGRREKLFF. V gene TRBV24-1 combines with J gene TRBJ1-4; 8 bases are a match to TRBD1. The CDR3 runs to 15 residues. V lost 5 bases and J lost 8; bases outside the gene matches: 9. Germline assignment: CDR1 KGHDR and CDR2 SFDVKD.

This chain joins TRBV20-1 and TRBJ2-4; 9 bases agree with TRBD2. V shed 0 bases, J shed 1 base, and the junction held 4 bases outside the gene matches. Germline CDR1 DFQATT, CDR2 SNEGSKA (reference sequence). The CDR3 runs to 16 residues. CDR3 amino acids: CSARDGGGGAKNIQYF. CDR3 nucleotide sequence: TGCAGTGCTAGAGATGGCGGGGGGGGGGCCAAAAACATTCAGTACTTC.

This clonotype has ten or more counts. The V gene is TRBV18, the J gene TRBJ1-2, with a weak D call TRBD1 (5 bases). The CDR3 loop spans 16 amino acids. Germline CDR1 KGHSH, CDR2 LQKENI. Between the trimmed V and J ends, which lost 3 bases and 2 bases, there was a span of 16 bases. The DNA for the CDR3 is TGTGCCAGCTCACCCTACGAGCGACAGTTGAACTATGGCTACACCTTC. It yields the protein CASSPYERQLNYGYTF.

The genes are TRBV9 and TRBJ2-5; D may be TRBD2 (5 bases). V was pared by 4 bases and J by 1 base, with 11 bases between. The CDR3 is made up of 14 amino acids. From germline, CDR1 is SGDLS and CDR2 YYNGEE. The CDR3 sequence: CASSSASLQETQYF. CDR3 coding DNA: TGTGCCAGCAGCTCGGCTAGCCTCCAAGAGACCCAGTACTTC. The complete variable domain, with remaining parts taken from reference TRBV9 and TRBJ2-5, reads DSGVTQTPKHLITATGQRVTLRCSPRSGDLSVYWYQQSLDQGLQFLIQYYNGEERAKGNILERFSAQQFPDLHSELNLSSLELGDSALYFCASSSASLQETQYFGPGTRLLVL.

This clonotype was counted ten times or more. The J gene is TRBJ2-6, the V gene TRBV6-4; TRBD2 is a possible D gene (6 bases). The CDR3 has 17 amino acids. Trimming took 2 bases from V and 1 from J, leaving 12 bases between them. Germline V CDR1 and CDR2: MRHNA, SNTAGT. CDR3 protein: CASSDGGTESGANVLTF. Written as DNA, the CDR3 is TGTGCCAGCAGTGACGGGGGGACGGAATCTGGGGCCAACGTCCTGACTTTC.

This chain uses TRBV13 with TRBJ2-7; 10 bases line up with TRBD2. This CDR3 is 16 amino acids long. J gave up 3 bases and V 5 bases, and 10 bases lay outside the gene matches. Germline lookup yields CDR1 PRHDT and CDR2 FYEKMQ (reference sequence). CDR3 sequence (DNA): TGTGCCAGCAGCCCGCGCTTAGCGGGAGGTGTCTACGAGCAGTACTTC. Amino acids: CASSPRLAGGVYEQYF.

Turning to this clonotype: Possible read error: a much larger clone is one base away. V usage is TRBV6-2 or TRBV6-3 and J usage is TRBJ2-7; D perhaps matches TRBD1 (6 bases). The germline CDR1 and CDR2 sequences are MNHEY and SVGEGT. Trimming left V 6 bases short and J 6 bases short, with 12 bases between. This CDR3 is built from 12 residues. The CDR3, as DNA: TGTGCCAGCAGCCCCACAGGGACCGAGCAGTACTTC. Protein product: CASSPTGTEQYF.

This clonotype appeared many times. The chain couples TRBV20-1 to TRBJ2-1; tentatively, D is TRBD1 or TRBD2 (5 bases each). The CDR3 runs to 13 residues. In germline, CDR1 is DFQATT, CDR2 SNEGSKA (reference sequence). The V and J ends lost 5 bases and 12 bases respectively, with 20 bases between them. CDR3 bases: TGCAGTGCTCCTCCCGGGACCTCCGACGGGCAGTTCTTC. This gives the protein CSAPPGTSDGQFF.

This sequence joins TRBV20-1 and TRBJ2-5; D assignment may be TRBD1 or TRBD2 (5 bases each). V was cut by 3 bases and J by 3 bases, with 17 bases left in between. Germline V gives CDR1 DFQATT, CDR2 SNEGSKA (reference sequence). The CDR3 runs 15 residues. CDR3 DNA sequence: TGCAGTGCTAGGAAGGCAGGGAGAGCCGAAGAGACCCAGTACTTC. Translation: CSARKAGRAEETQYF.

This clonotype came up many times. CDR3 region: CASSDLPSGGVYNEQFF. In DNA, the CDR3 is TGTGCCAGCAGCGACTTACCCAGCGGGGGGGTCTACAATGAGCAGTTCTTC. The chain recombines TRBV6-1 with TRBJ2-1, with 10 bases fitting TRBD2. CDR3 length: 17 residues. The V segment lost 6 bases and the J segment 3 bases; nucleotides outside the gene matches: 11. The germline V gene has CDR1 MNHNS and CDR2 SASEGT.